These 2 T cell receptor beta chains originate from one sample sequenced in a study of blood T cell repertoires in COVID-19. Only in-frame clones appear in the TCRdb table, and some are missing; sequencing was by immunoSEQ multiplex PCR. Of 110,000 to 150,000 clones listed, around 72% are singletons. Sequenced sample: peripheral blood. The receptor set was obtained from a woman aged 55-70 years with acute or convalescent COVID-19.

The chain carries TRBV6-5 and TRBJ2-3; 9 nucleotides align to TRBD2. V shed 8 bases and J 3 bases; nucleotides not matched to a gene: 9. The germline gives CDR1 MNHEY, CDR2 SVGAGI. The CDR3 extends over 15 amino acids. The DNA of the CDR3 is TGTGCCAGCGCTCGTAGCGGGAGCGAAACAGATACGCAGTATTTT. It codes for CASARSGSETDTQYF.

J is TRBJ1-4 and V is TRBV3-1 (or the pseudogene TRBV3-2); the D gene is possibly TRBD1 (6 bases). Germline V lookup: CDR1 LGHDT, CDR2 YNNKEL (reference sequence). There are 16 residues in the CDR3. The ends were cut back, 4 bases at V and 8 bases at J, with 20 bases in the middle. CDR3 nucleotides: TGTGCCAGCAGCCCCGACGTCGGGGGGCGCGGGGAAAAACTGTTTTTT. Protein: CASSPDVGGRGEKLFF.